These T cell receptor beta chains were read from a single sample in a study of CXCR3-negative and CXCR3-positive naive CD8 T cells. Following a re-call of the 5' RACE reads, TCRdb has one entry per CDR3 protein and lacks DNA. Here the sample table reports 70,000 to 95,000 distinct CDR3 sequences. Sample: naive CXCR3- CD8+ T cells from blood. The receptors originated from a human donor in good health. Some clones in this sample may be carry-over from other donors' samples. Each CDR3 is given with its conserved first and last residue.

CATSEGSGSSYNEQFF	TRBV24-1	TRBJ2-1	16
CASSLAGTGRFGYTF	TRBV5-6	TRBJ1-2	15
CSVTQGGSYEQYF	TRBV29-1	TRBJ2-7	13
CASSLDSWVAQYF	TRBV7-9	TRBJ2-3	13
CSVEDRGTSEEQFF	TRBV29-1	TRBJ2-1	14
CASKGIEQGEYEQYF	TRBV5-1	TRBJ2-7	15
CASSGTDRGVDEQYF	TRBV27	TRBJ2-7	15
CASSVEGFDEQFF	TRBV9	TRBJ2-1	13
CASTLEPAPEYNEQFF	TRBV5-1	TRBJ2-1	16
CSVEDGPDGKQFF	TRBV29-1	TRBJ2-1	13
CASSLAGIAGELFF	TRBV5-1	TRBJ2-2	14
CASSRLRTVESEQYF	TRBV21-1	TRBJ2-7	15
CSVGGISSRIAGELFF	TRBV29-1	TRBJ2-2	16
CASSLDLNIQYF	TRBV28	TRBJ2-4	12
CASSQDGVGQGGNQPQHF	TRBV3-1	TRBJ1-5	18
CASSSSGSRNEQYF	TRBV7-9	TRBJ2-7	14
CSVEGNDNEQFF	TRBV29-1	TRBJ2-1	12
CAATGSYNEQFF	TRBV10-3	TRBJ2-1	12
CASHQGGAGQGYEQFF	TRBV28	TRBJ2-1	16
CASSTGQRYEQYF	TRBV7-9	TRBJ2-7	13
CSVEGPVADTQYF	TRBV29-1	TRBJ2-3	13
CASSLEGQGVWTEAFF	TRBV11-1	TRBJ1-1	16
CASSTATSSGDQGGKSTYNEQFF	TRBV28	TRBJ2-1	23
CASSPPGFTGELFF	TRBV28	TRBJ2-2	14
CASSLSGGGQAYEQYF	TRBV28	TRBJ2-7	16
CSVRVSLAGISYEQYF	TRBV29-1	TRBJ2-7	16
CASSVDASANTGELFF	TRBV9	TRBJ2-2	16
CASSLEVRPLGEQYF	TRBV7-8	TRBJ2-7	15
CASSLQWRGAPNEQFF	TRBV7-9	TRBJ2-1	16
CASSPGPGINTGELFF	TRBV7-6	TRBJ2-2	16
CASSLTSGGEVDTQYF	TRBV4-3	TRBJ2-3	16